The TCR beta chain described here comes from a study of spatial heterogeneity in lung cancer. Study as a whole: PBMC samples from follow-up, where available, were sequenced a median of approximately 24 months after resection.

In regard to this clonotype: Its cognate antigen is unknown.

Whole-study results and caveats: Blood showed ubiquitous tumor TCRs more often at resection than at routine follow-up.

Time point of the sample: blood at routine non-recurrence follow-up after resection. The authors sequenced whole RNA from tumor, nontumor lung or frozen PBMC without sorting. CDR1 and CDR2 from the germline V gene are GTSNPN and SVGIG (reference sequence). This CDR3 is built from 13 residues. V shed 5 bases and J 6 bases; nucleotides not matched to a gene: 8. A unique molecular identifier was carried by every single TCR cDNA molecule. TCRdb called the 5' RACE reads again in MiXCR, with one record for every CDR3 protein. The sample yields more than 95,000 distinct CDR3 sequences, over 9% seen once. Specimen: PBMCs, collected at follow-up. The receptor's source is a male donor with early-stage non-small cell lung cancer. This sequence joins TRBV30 and TRBJ2-7, with 9 bases fitting TRBD1. CDR3 loop: CAWGTGSKGEQYF. CDR3 nucleotides: TGTGCCTGGGGGACAGGGAGCAAGGGCGAGCAGTACTTC.